This TCR beta chain is from a study of T cell changes during pregnancy in multiple sclerosis. V shed 5 bases and J 4 bases; nucleotides not matched to a gene: 5. This CDR3 contains 15 residues. From germline, CDR1 is SGHVS and CDR2 FNYEAQ. Only in-frame clones appear in the TCRdb table, and some are missing; sequencing was by immunoSEQ multiplex PCR. Counted here are some 22,000 clones, 85% to 90% occurring once; the ten biggest clones make up under 1.1%. The rearrangement uses TRBV7-6 and TRBJ2-1, with 10 nucleotides matching TRBD2. The source was CD4+ T cells from peripheral blood mononuclear cells, collected in the second trimester of pregnancy. The source is a female donor in good health, enrolled as a control in a pregnancy study. CDR3: CASSRGLADYNEQFF. The CDR3 DNA is TGTGCCAGCAGCCGCGGACTAGCGGATTACAATGAGCAGTTCTTC.